This TCR beta chain was captured in a study of long-term antiretroviral therapy in people with HIV. A v3.0 immunoSEQ assay was performed at survey level. Assay used: immunoSEQ multiplex PCR; TCRdb lists only in-frame clones, some missing. This table has around 19,000 clones, 79% appearing once. Germline-derived CDR1 and CDR2 are SQVTM and ANQGSEA. This CDR3 has 14 residues. J gave up 0 bases and V 6 bases, and 1 base lay outside the gene matches. The receptor's source is a man aged 25-45 years with HIV. The chain has TRBV29-1 and TRBJ2-2; 10 bases line up with TRBD1. The source was unsorted PBMCs, collected at the start of antiretroviral therapy. CDR3 loop: CSVGQGANTGELFF. The DNA of the CDR3 is TGCAGCGTCGGACAGGGGGCGAACACCGGGGAGCTGTTTTTT.